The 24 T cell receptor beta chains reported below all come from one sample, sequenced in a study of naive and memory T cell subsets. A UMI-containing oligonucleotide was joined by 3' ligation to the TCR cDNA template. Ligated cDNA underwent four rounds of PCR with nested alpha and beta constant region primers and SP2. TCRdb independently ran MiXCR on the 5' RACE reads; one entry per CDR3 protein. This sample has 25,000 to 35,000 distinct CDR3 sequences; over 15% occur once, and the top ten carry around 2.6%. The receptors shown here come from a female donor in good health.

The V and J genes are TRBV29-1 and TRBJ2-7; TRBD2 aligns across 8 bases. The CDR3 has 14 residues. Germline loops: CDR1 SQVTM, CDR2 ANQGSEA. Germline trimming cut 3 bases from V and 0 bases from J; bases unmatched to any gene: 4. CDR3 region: CSVDKRGSSYEQYF. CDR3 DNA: TGCAGCGTTGATAAGCGGGGGAGCTCCTACGAGCAGTACTTC.

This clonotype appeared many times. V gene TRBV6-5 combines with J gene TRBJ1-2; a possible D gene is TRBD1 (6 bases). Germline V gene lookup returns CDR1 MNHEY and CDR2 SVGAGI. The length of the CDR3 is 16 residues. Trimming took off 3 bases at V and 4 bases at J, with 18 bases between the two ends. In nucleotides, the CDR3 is TGTGCCAGCAGTTATAGGACAGTGCAGGTTGGCTATGGCTACACCTTC. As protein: CASSYRTVQVGYGYTF.

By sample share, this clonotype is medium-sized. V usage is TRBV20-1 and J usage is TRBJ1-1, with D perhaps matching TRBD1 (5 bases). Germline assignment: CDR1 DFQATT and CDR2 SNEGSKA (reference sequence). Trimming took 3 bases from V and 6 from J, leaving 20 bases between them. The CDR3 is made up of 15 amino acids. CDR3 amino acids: CSASSSTSPGPEAFF. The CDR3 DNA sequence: TGCAGTGCTAGCTCCTCTACCTCTCCGGGGCCTGAAGCTTTCTTT.

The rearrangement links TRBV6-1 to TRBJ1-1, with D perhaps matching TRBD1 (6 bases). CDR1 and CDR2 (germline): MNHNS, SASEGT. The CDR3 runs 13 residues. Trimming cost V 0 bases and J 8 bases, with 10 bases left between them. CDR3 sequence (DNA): TGTGCCAGCAGTGAAGCATGGGGGCGAGAAGCTTTCTTT. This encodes CASSEAWGREAFF.

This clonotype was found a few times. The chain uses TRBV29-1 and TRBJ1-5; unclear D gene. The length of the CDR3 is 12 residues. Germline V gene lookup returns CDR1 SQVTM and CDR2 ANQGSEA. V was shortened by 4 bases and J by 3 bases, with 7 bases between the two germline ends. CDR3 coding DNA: TGCAGCGTTGGGGGAGTCAATCAGCCCCAGCATTTT. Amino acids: CSVGGVNQPQHF. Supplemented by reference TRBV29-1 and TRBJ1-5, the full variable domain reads SAVISQKPSRDICQRGTSLTIQCQVDSQVTMMFWYRQQPGQSLTLIATANQGSEATYESGFVIDKFPISRPNLTFSTLTVSNMSPEDSSIYLCSVGGVNQPQHFGDGTRLSIL.

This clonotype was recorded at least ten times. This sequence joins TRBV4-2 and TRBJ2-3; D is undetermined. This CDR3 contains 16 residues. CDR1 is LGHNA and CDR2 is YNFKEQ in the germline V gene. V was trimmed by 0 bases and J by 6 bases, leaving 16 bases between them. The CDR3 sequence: CASSQESSPRSDTQYF. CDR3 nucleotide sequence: TGTGCCAGCAGCCAAGAGAGTTCGCCCCGGTCGGATACGCAGTATTTT.

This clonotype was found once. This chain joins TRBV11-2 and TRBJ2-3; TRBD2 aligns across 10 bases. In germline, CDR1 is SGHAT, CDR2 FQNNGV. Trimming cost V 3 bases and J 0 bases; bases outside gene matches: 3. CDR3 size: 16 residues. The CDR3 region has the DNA TGTGCCAGCAGCTTTACTAGCGGGGCAAGCACAGATACGCAGTATTTT. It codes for CASSFTSGASTDTQYF.

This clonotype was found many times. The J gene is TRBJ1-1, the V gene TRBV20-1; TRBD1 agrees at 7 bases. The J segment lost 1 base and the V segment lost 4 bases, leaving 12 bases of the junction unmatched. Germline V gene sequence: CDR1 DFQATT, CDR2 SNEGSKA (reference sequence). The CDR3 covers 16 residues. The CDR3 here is CSAIKTGAQTNTEAFF. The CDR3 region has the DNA TGCAGTGCTATAAAAACAGGGGCCCAAACGAACACTGAAGCTTTCTTT.

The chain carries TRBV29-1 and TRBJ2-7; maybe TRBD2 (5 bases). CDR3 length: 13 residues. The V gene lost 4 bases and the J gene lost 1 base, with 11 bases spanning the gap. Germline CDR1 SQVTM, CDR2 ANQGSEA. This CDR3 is CSVVSGRSYEQYF. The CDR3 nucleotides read TGCAGCGTTGTAAGCGGCAGATCCTACGAGCAGTACTTC.

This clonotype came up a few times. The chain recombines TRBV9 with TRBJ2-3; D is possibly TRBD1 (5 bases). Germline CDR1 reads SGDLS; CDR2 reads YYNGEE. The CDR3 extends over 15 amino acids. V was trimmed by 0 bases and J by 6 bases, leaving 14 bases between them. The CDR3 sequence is CASSVETVLGDTQYF. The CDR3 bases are TGTGCCAGCAGCGTAGAGACAGTCTTGGGGGATACGCAGTATTTT.

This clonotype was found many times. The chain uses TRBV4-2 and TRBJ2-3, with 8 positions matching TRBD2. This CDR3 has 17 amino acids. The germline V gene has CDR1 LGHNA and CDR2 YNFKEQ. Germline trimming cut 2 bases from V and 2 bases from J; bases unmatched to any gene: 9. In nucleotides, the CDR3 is TGTGCCAGCAGCCAAAAGTCGAGCGGGGGTTTCACAGATACGCAGTATTTT. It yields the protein CASSQKSSGGFTDTQYF.

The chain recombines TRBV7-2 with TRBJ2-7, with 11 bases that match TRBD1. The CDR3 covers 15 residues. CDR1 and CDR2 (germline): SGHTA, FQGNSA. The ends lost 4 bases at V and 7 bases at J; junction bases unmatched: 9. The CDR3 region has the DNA TGTGCCAGCAGCTACCGGGACAGGGGGAAGAGAGAGCAGTACTTC. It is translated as CASSYRDRGKREQYF.

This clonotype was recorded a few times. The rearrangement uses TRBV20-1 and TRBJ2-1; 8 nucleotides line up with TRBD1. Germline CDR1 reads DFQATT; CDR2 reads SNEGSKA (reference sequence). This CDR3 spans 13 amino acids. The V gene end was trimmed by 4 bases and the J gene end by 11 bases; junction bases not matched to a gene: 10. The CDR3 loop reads CSATGQEPRQQFF. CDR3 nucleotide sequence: TGCAGTGCTACGGGACAGGAGCCTCGCCAGCAGTTCTTC.

CDR3 region: CATSRGGGHTDTQYF. The CDR3, as DNA: TGTGCCACCAGCAGAGGGGGGGGGCACACAGATACGCAGTATTTT. The chain is built from TRBV15 and TRBJ2-3, with a possible D match to TRBD2 (7 bases). The V gene lost 1 base and the J gene lost 2 bases, with 10 bases spanning the gap. Looked up from germline, CDR1 is LNHNV and CDR2 is YYDKDF (reference sequence). The CDR3 runs 15 residues.

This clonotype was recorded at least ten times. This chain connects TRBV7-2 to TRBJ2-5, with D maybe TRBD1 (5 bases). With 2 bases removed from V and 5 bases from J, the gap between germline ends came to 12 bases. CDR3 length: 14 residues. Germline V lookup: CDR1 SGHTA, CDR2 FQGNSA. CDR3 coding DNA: TGTGCCAGCAGCTTACTTGGCAGGGCTGAGACCCAGTACTTC. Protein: CASSLLGRAETQYF.

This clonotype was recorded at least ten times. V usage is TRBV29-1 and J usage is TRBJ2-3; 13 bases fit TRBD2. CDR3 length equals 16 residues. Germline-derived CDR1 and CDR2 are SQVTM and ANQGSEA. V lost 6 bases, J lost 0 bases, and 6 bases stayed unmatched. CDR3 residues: CSVAGTSGDSTDTQYF. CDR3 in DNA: TGCAGCGTAGCCGGGACTAGCGGGGACAGCACAGATACGCAGTATTTT.

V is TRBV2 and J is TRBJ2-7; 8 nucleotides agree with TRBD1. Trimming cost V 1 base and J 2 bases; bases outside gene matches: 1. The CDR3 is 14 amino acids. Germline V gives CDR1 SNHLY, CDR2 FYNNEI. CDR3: CASSEVQGAYEQYF. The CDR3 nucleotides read TGTGCCAGCAGTGAAGTACAGGGGGCCTACGAGCAGTACTTC. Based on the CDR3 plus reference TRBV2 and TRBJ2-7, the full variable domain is EPEVTQTPSHQVTQMGQEVILRCVPISNHLYFYWYRQILGQKVEFLVSFYNNEISEKSEIFDDQFSVERPDGSNFTLKIRSTKLEDSAMYFCASSEVQGAYEQYFGPGTRLTVT.

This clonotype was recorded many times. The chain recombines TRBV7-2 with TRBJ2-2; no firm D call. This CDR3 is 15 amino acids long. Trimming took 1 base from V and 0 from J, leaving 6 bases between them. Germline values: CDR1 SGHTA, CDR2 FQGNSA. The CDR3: CASSLGSTNTGELFF. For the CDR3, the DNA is TGTGCCAGCAGCTTAGGTAGTACGAACACCGGGGAGCTGTTTTTT.

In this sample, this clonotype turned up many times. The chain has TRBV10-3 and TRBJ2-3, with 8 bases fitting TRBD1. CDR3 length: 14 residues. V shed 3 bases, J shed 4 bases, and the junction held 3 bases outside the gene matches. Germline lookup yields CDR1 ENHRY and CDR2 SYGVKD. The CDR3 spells CAISDQGAADTQYF. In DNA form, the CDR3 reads TGTGCCATCAGTGATCAGGGGGCTGCAGATACGCAGTATTTT.

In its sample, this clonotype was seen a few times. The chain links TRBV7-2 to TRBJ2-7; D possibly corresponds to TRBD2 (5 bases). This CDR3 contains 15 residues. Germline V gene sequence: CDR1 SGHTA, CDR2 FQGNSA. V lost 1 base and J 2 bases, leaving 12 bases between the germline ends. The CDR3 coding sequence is TGTGCCAGCAGCTTAGTCGGGGATTCCCCCTACGAGCAGTACTTC. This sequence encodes CASSLVGDSPYEQYF.

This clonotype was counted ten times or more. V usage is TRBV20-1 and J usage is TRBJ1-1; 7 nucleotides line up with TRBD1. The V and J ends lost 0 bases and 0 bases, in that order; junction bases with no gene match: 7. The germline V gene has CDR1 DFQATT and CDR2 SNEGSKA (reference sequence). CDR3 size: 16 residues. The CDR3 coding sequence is TGCAGTGCTAGAGATCATCGACAGGGCCTGAACACTGAAGCTTTCTTT. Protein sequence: CSARDHRQGLNTEAFF.

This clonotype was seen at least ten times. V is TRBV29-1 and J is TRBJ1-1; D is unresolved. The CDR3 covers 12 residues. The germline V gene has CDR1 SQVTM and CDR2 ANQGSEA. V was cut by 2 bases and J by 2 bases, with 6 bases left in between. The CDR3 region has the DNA TGCAGCGTTGAACGGGGTAACACTGAAGCTTTCTTT. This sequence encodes CSVERGNTEAFF. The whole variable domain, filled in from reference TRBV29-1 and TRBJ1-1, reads SAVISQKPSRDICQRGTSLTIQCQVDSQVTMMFWYRQQPGQSLTLIATANQGSEATYESGFVIDKFPISRPNLTFSTLTVSNMSPEDSSIYLCSVERGNTEAFFGQGTRLTVV.

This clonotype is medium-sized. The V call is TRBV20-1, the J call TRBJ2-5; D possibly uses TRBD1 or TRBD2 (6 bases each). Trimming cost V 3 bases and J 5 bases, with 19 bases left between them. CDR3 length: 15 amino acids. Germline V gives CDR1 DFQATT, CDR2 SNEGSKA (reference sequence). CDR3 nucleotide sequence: TGCAGTGCTAGTGGGGTTATAGGGGGGACGGAGACCCAGTACTTC. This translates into CSASGVIGGTETQYF.

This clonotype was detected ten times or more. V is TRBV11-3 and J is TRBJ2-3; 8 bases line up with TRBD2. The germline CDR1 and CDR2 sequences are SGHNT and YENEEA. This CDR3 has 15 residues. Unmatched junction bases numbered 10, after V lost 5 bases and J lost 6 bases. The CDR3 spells CASSRGLVGADTQYF. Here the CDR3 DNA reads TGTGCCAGCAGCCGGGGACTAGTAGGGGCCGATACGCAGTATTTT.